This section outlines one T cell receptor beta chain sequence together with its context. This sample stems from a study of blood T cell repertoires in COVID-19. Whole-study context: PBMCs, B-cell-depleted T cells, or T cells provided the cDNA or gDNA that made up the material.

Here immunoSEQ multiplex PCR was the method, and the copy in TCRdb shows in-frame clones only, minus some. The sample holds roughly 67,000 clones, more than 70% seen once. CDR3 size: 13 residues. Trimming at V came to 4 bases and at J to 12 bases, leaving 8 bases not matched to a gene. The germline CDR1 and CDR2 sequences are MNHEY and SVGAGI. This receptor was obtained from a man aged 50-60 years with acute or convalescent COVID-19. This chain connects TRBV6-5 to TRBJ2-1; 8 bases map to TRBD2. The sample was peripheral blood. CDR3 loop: CASSSGGVRMQFF. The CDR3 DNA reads TGTGCCAGCAGTTCGGGAGGGGTGAGGATGCAGTTCTTC.